This T cell receptor beta chain originates from a study of cytomegalovirus exposure and HLA in healthy donors. Concerning this clone: Its target is not known.

V shed 3 bases and J 8 bases; nucleotides not matched to a gene: 8. The CDR3 loop spans 15 amino acids. Looked up from germline, CDR1 is SGHTA and CDR2 is FQGNSA. Nominally healthy donors were sampled, though unrecorded immune exposures were likely. PCR amplification relied on 60 Vbeta primers (plus 13 Jbeta primers). Repertoires were generated with immunoSEQ multiplex PCR, while TCRdb's copy carries only in-frame clones and drops some. The sample holds 140,000 to 150,000 clones, around 79% seen once. Study-level points and caveats: Analyses of presence/absence relied on an assumption of roughly uniform sequencing depth across donors. HLA alleles showed associations with around 15,000 TCR beta sequences in a later analysis, at a 0.05 false discovery rate. In a later analysis, TCR beta V- and J-gene trimming was associated with a missense DCLRE1C variant.

The chain joins TRBV7-2 to TRBJ2-1; 9 nucleotides agree with TRBD2. This TCR was sampled from a woman in her twenties or thirties in good health and CMV-seronegative. The material sequenced was PBMCs. The CDR3 here is CASSLGRGGLDEQFF. CDR3 DNA sequence: TGTGCCAGCAGCTTGGGGCGGGGGGGACTGGATGAGCAGTTCTTC.